This T cell receptor beta chain was documented in a study of beta chain features in type 1 diabetes. V lost 5 bases and J 1 base, leaving 11 bases between the germline ends. The length of the CDR3 is 13 residues. The germline gives CDR1 SQVTM, CDR2 ANQGSEA. It was via CD45RO/CCR7/CD25/CD127/CD95/CD27 that CD4+ naive, central memory, regulatory and stem cell-like memory cells were sorted. This clone has just a few counts. What it recognizes is unknown. Every isolated RNA sample was fully reverse transcribed, so sequencing captured expressed TCRB transcripts. Libraries were prepared by immunoSEQ multiplex PCR; TCRdb keeps only in-frame clonotypes and omits some of them. The table has hundreds of thousands of clones, around 15% seen once; the top ten hold approximately 0.022%. General study results and limits: Among all four CD4+ subsets, Type 1 diabetes patients had TCRB CDR3s that were moderately but significantly shorter. Patients and controls would be equally affected if PCR favored shorter templates.

The chain is built from TRBV29-1 and TRBJ1-1; D is unresolved. The clonotype originates from a young man with type 1 diabetes. The sequenced material came from naive CD4+ T cells from blood. CDR3 loop: CSVSETENTEAFF. CDR3 bases: TGCAGCGTTTCTGAGACTGAGAACACTGAAGCTTTCTTT. Looking up the rest from reference TRBV29-1 and TRBJ1-1 gives the full variable domain: SAVISQKPSRDICQRGTSLTIQCQVDSQVTMMFWYRQQPGQSLTLIATANQGSEATYESGFVIDKFPISRPNLTFSTLTVSNMSPEDSSIYLCSVSETENTEAFFGQGTRLTVV.